This TCR beta chain was captured in a study of T cell repertoires in cytomegalovirus infection. Study information: In public TCR beta signatures, there were indications of both CMV infection and matching HLA type. Study-wide findings and caveats: The response measured ex vivo was dominated by TCR beta clonotypes (HLA-C-restricted and CMV-specific).

TCRdb ran MiXCR on the reads and lists one entry per CDR3 protein. The table has over 50,000 distinct CDR3 sequences, around 20% seen once; the top ten hold around 70%. Points on this clonotype: Its antigen is unidentified.

Trimming left V 0 bases short and J 4 bases short, with 6 bases between. The CDR3 runs to 13 residues. CDR1 SGHVS and CDR2 FNYEAQ come from the germline V gene. The TCR originated in a human donor in good health (CMV status not recorded). Some clones in this sample may be carry-over from other donors' samples. The sample consisted of CD8+ T cells from cultured PBMCs, taken from culture after CMV antigen stimulation. The rearrangement links TRBV7-6 to TRBJ1-1; D is undetermined. The CDR3 here is CASSLAKVTEAFF. The CDR3 bases are TGTGCCAGCAGCTTAGCGAAGGTCACTGAAGCTTTCTTT.